The 15 T cell receptor beta chains reported below all come from one sample, sequenced in a study of CD8 T cells in ankylosing spondylitis. In TCRdb, the 5' RACE reads were re-called with MiXCR into one record per CDR3 protein. The table lists roughly 120,000 distinct CDR3 sequences, roughly 13% of them singletons. Specimen: blood, either unsorted or a sorted T cell fraction (not recorded which). These receptors all stem from a female donor with ankylosing spondylitis or in good health (not recorded which).

This clonotype has at least ten counts. One end of the junction does not line up with germline, which may come from a read error. This chain joins TRBV7-7 and TRBJ2-1, with 7 bases fitting TRBD1. This CDR3 region has 13 residues. Germline V gene lookup returns CDR1 SSHAT and CDR2 FNYEAQ (reference sequence). The CDR3 reads CASSGQAFGEQFF. The DNA of the CDR3 is TGTGCTAGCAGCGGACAGGCTTTTGGGGAGCAGTTCTTC.

This clonotype has at least ten counts. The rearrangement joins TRBV12-3 or TRBV12-4 to TRBJ1-5; D is possibly TRBD1 (6 bases). This CDR3 spans 14 amino acids. Trimming took off 5 bases at V and 7 bases at J, with 15 bases between the two ends. The CDR3 DNA follows: TGTGCCAGCAGTCCCTCGGGGGGCGACCAGCCCCAGCATTTT. It encodes CASSPSGGDQPQHF.

Ten or more counts support this clonotype. The V and J genes are TRBV7-9 and TRBJ2-5, with D perhaps matching TRBD1 (6 bases). Germline CDR1 and CDR2: SEHNR and FQNEAQ (reference sequence). This CDR3 contains 14 residues. Trimming took off 4 bases at V and 5 bases at J, with 14 bases between the two ends. CDR3 in amino acids: CASSYVTGLETQYF. In DNA, the CDR3 is TGTGCCAGCAGCTATGTCACAGGGCTGGAGACCCAGTACTTC.

The chain recombines TRBV12-5 with TRBJ2-7; D call uncertain. CDR3 size: 12 residues. Germline V gives CDR1 LGHNT, CDR2 FRNRAP. V lost 1 base to trimming and J lost 6 bases, with 7 bases between them. The CDR3 here is CASGLDWGEQYF. CDR3 coding DNA: TGTGCTAGTGGTTTGGACTGGGGCGAGCAGTACTTC.

The rearrangement links TRBV7-8 to TRBJ2-1, with D perhaps matching TRBD1 (6 bases). Germline V gives CDR1 SGHVS, CDR2 FQNEAQ. CDR3 size: 13 residues. Trimming left V 5 bases short and J 6 bases short, with 11 bases between. CDR3 amino acids: CASSRLGANEQFF. In nucleotides, the CDR3 is TGTGCCAGCAGCCGATTGGGGGCCAATGAGCAGTTCTTC.

This chain links TRBV11-2 with TRBJ2-1; 16 bases agree with TRBD2. This CDR3 has 17 residues. Germline V gene sequence: CDR1 SGHAT, CDR2 FQNNGV. Trimming took 3 bases from V and 6 from J; bases not matched to a gene: 5. The CDR3 sequence: CASSLGTSGRASNEQFF. The CDR3, as DNA: TGTGCCAGCAGCTTGGGGACTAGCGGGAGGGCCTCCAATGAGCAGTTCTTC. Combining the CDR3 with reference TRBV11-2 and TRBJ2-1 gives the whole variable domain EAGVAQSPRYKIIEKRQSVAFWCNPISGHATLYWYQQILGQGPKLLIQFQNNGVVDDSQLPKDRFSAERLKGVDSTLKIQPAKLEDSAVYLCASSLGTSGRASNEQFFGPGTRLTVL.

As concerns this clonotype: At one boundary the junction diverges from the germline segment, which might be a read error. The chain combines TRBV9 with TRBJ2-1; 10 bases fit TRBD2. CDR3 size: 14 residues. In germline, CDR1 is SGDLS, CDR2 YYNGEE. The CDR3 is CARSGGAAYNEQFF. The CDR3 bases are TGTGCCCGCAGCGGGGGGGCGGCCTACAATGAGCAGTTCTTC.

This clonotype was observed at least ten times. The V call is TRBV20-1, the J call TRBJ1-1; 8 bases align to TRBD1. V shed 4 bases and J 3 bases; nucleotides not matched to a gene: 10. The CDR3 totals 15 residues. Germline CDR1 and CDR2: DFQATT and SNEGSKA (reference sequence). The CDR3 loop reads CSAKPGGAGYTEAFF. The CDR3 DNA sequence: TGCAGTGCTAAGCCAGGGGGCGCGGGGTACACTGAAGCTTTCTTT.

This clonotype was found a few times. The genes are TRBV19 and TRBJ1-5; perhaps TRBD1 as D (6 bases). V was trimmed by 1 base and J by 6 bases, leaving 16 bases between them. Germline CDR1 is LNHDA and CDR2 is SQIVND (reference sequence). The CDR3 is 16 amino acids. In DNA, the CDR3 is TGTGCCAGTAGTATAGGAGGGGGGGCGGGCAGTCAGCCCCAGCATTTT. Its translation: CASSIGGGAGSQPQHF.

This clonotype showed up many times. The chain joins TRBV6-1 to TRBJ1-4; D uncertain. This CDR3 is 16 amino acids long. Germline V gene lookup returns CDR1 MNHNS and CDR2 SASEGT. Deletions cut 6 bases from V and 4 bases from J, with 18 bases between. In DNA, the CDR3 is TGTGCCAGCAGGCTGACTGGCACAGCTTTTAATGAAAAACTGTTTTTT. Protein sequence: CASRLTGTAFNEKLFF.

The rearrangement joins TRBV11-2 to TRBJ2-1; 8 bases are a match to TRBD2. CDR1 and CDR2 (germline): SGHAT, FQNNGV. There are 13 residues in the CDR3. Unmatched junction bases numbered 7, after V lost 6 bases and J lost 9 bases. CDR3 amino acids: CASRHSGVGEQFF. In nucleotides, the CDR3 is TGTGCCAGCAGACATAGCGGGGTGGGTGAGCAGTTCTTC. Based on the CDR3 plus reference TRBV11-2 and TRBJ2-1, the full variable domain is EAGVAQSPRYKIIEKRQSVAFWCNPISGHATLYWYQQILGQGPKLLIQFQNNGVVDDSQLPKDRFSAERLKGVDSTLKIQPAKLEDSAVYLCASRHSGVGEQFFGPGTRLTVL.

Many counts were recorded for this clonotype. V usage is TRBV29-1 and J usage is TRBJ1-5, with a possible D match to TRBD1 (5 bases). Germline assignment: CDR1 SQVTM and CDR2 ANQGSEA. This CDR3 has 14 amino acids. The V end was cut by 4 bases, the J end by 2 bases, with 12 bases between. This CDR3 is CSVAGGTGNQPQHF. The CDR3 bases are TGCAGCGTTGCAGGAGGGACCGGCAATCAGCCCCAGCATTTT.

The chain joins TRBV9 to TRBJ2-4, with D perhaps given as TRBD1 or TRBD2 (5 bases each). Trimming cost V 0 bases and J 0 bases, with 7 bases left between them. In germline, CDR1 is SGDLS, CDR2 YYNGEE. The CDR3 consists of 15 residues. CDR3 sequence: CASSVVGVAKNIQYF. CDR3 nucleotide sequence: TGTGCCAGCAGCGTAGTGGGGGTAGCCAAAAACATTCAGTACTTC.

J is TRBJ2-5 and V is TRBV5-1; 9 positions match TRBD1. There are 14 residues in the CDR3. Germline values: CDR1 SGHRS, CDR2 YFSETQ. Unmatched junction bases numbered 6, after V lost 4 bases and J lost 5 bases. The CDR3 here is CASSQDRGDETQYF. The CDR3 DNA sequence: TGCGCCAGCAGCCAAGACAGGGGGGACGAGACCCAGTACTTC. The full variable domain, in which reference TRBV5-1 and TRBJ2-5 provide the parts outside the CDR3, is KAGVTQTPRYLIKTRGQQVTLSCSPISGHRSVSWYQQTPGQGLQFLFEYFSETQRNKGNFPGRFSGRQFSNSRSEMNVSTLELGDSALYLCASSQDRGDETQYFGPGTRLLVL.

The chain is built from TRBV5-1 and TRBJ2-1, with a tentative D call TRBD2 (5 bases). The V gene lost 1 base and the J gene lost 0 bases, with 14 bases spanning the gap. From germline, CDR1 is SGHRS and CDR2 YFSETQ. CDR3 size: 17 residues. The CDR3 is CASSLRVRVSSYNEQFF. The CDR3 region has the DNA TGCGCCAGCAGCTTGAGGGTGCGGGTGAGCTCCTACAATGAGCAGTTCTTC.